Listed below are T cell receptor beta chains from one sample, sequenced in a study of cytomegalovirus exposure and HLA in healthy donors. Produced via immunoSEQ multiplex PCR; TCRdb's table is partial and in-frame only. This table has about 180,000 clones, about 80% appearing once. The sequenced sample consisted of PBMCs. Receptors originate from a man aged 35 to 55 in good health and CMV-seronegative. CDR3s include the opening cysteine and the closing phenylalanine or tryptophan. The D gene is left open where the match is weak. The size entry is marked missing in some rows and otherwise reads once, few, many or a size class.

TGTGCCAGCAGCTCTAGACTAGCGGGAAACTACGAGCAGTACTTC | CASSSRLAGNYEQYF | TRBV7-8 | TRBD2 | - | TRBJ2-7
TGTGCCTCGGACAGGGTGAGCGCTGAAGCTTTCTTT | CASDRVSAEAFF | TRBV30 | TRBD1 | - | TRBJ1-1
TGTGCCAGCAGTTTCGGGACACTGAACACCGGGGAGCTGTTTTTT | CASSFGTLNTGELFF | TRBV11-3 | - | - | TRBJ2-2
TGTGCTAGTGGTTTGGCGGGGAACTCCTACAATGAGCAGTTCTTC | CASGLAGNSYNEQFF | TRBV12-5 | - | - | TRBJ2-1
TGCGCCAGCAGCTCGGAGTCCGGGACAGGGGGTTCACCCCTCCACTTT | CASSSESGTGGSPLHF | TRBV5-1 | TRBD1 | - | TRBJ1-6
TGTGCCAGCTCACCGGACAGAAACTATGGCTACACCTTC | CASSPDRNYGYTF | TRBV18 | - | few | TRBJ1-2
TGTGCCAGCAGTGACCAGGGGGCGGGCACTGAAGCTTTCTTT | CASSDQGAGTEAFF | TRBV6-4 | TRBD1 | - | TRBJ1-1
TGCGCCAGCAGGTCTAGCGGGGATTCCTACGAGCAGTACTTC | CASRSSGDSYEQYF | TRBV5-1 | TRBD2 | - | TRBJ2-7
TGTGCCAGCAAGGAGGGGGCTTCCTACGAGCAGTACTTC | CASKEGASYEQYF | TRBV28 | - | - | TRBJ2-7
TGCGCCAGCAGCTTAATCATCGGGACAGGGTCGGACGAGCAGTACTTC | CASSLIIGTGSDEQYF | TRBV5-1 | TRBD1 | - | TRBJ2-7
TGCGCCAGCAGCCAGGATCGACAGGGCAGCTACGAGCAGTACTTC | CASSQDRQGSYEQYF | TRBV4-3 | TRBD1 | - | TRBJ2-7
TGCGCCAGCAGCTCTCTCCGGGGGGGAGAGCAGTTCTTC | CASSSLRGGEQFF | TRBV5-1 | TRBD2 | - | TRBJ2-1
TGTGCCAGCAGTGAAAGGGGCAGGTCTGGAAACACCATATATTTT | CASSERGRSGNTIYF | TRBV2 | - | - | TRBJ1-3
TGTGCCAGCAGAGCTGCCTCCCCAGGTCCCTACGAGCAGTACTTC | CASRAASPGPYEQYF | TRBV27 | - | - | TRBJ2-7
TGTGCCAGCAAGCCCCCAACAGATACGCAGTATTTT | CASKPPTDTQYF | TRBV6-5 | - | - | TRBJ2-3
TGTGCCAGCAGTGAAGAGGGACAGGGCCGTGGCTACACCTTC | CASSEEGQGRGYTF | TRBV2 | TRBD1 | few | TRBJ1-2
TGTGCCAGCAGTGAATTTTTCTCGGGCGGGGACGGGGGAATCCAGTACTTC | CASSEFFSGGDGGIQYF | TRBV2 | - | - | TRBJ2-5
TGTGCCAGCAGTTTACCCGGGTTGGAGACCCAGTACTTC | CASSLPGLETQYF | TRBV28 | - | - | TRBJ2-5
TGCGCCAGCAGCTTGTCCGATTTACAGGTCGATGGCTACACCTTC | CASSLSDLQVDGYTF | TRBV5-1 | - | once | TRBJ1-2
TGCGCCAGCAGCCATAGCAGGGGGAATGAGCAGTTCTTC | CASSHSRGNEQFF | TRBV4-3 | TRBD1 | - | TRBJ2-1
TGTGCCAGCAGACGGACAGCCGTGAACACCGGGGAGCTGTTTTTT | CASRRTAVNTGELFF | TRBV7-2 | - | - | TRBJ2-2
TGTGCCAGCAGCCGGGCCGGGACTACCTACAATGAGCAGTTCTTC | CASSRAGTTYNEQFF | TRBV11-1 | TRBD2 | - | TRBJ2-1
TGCAGCGTTAGTGAGGTCGGCACTGAAGCTTTCTTT | CSVSEVGTEAFF | TRBV29-1 | - | - | TRBJ1-1